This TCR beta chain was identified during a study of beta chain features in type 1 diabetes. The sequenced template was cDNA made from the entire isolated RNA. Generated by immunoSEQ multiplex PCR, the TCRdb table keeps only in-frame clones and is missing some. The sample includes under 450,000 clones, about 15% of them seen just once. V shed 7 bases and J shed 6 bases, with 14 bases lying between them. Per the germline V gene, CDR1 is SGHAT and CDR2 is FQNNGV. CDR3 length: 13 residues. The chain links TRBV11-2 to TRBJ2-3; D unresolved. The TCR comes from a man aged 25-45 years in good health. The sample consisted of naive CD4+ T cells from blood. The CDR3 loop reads CASTTPWVDTQYF. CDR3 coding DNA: TGTGCCAGCACCACCCCCTGGGTGGATACGCAGTATTTT. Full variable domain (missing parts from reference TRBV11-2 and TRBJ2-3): EAGVAQSPRYKIIEKRQSVAFWCNPISGHATLYWYQQILGQGPKLLIQFQNNGVVDDSQLPKDRFSAERLKGVDSTLKIQPAKLEDSAVYLCASTTPWVDTQYFGPGTRLTVL.